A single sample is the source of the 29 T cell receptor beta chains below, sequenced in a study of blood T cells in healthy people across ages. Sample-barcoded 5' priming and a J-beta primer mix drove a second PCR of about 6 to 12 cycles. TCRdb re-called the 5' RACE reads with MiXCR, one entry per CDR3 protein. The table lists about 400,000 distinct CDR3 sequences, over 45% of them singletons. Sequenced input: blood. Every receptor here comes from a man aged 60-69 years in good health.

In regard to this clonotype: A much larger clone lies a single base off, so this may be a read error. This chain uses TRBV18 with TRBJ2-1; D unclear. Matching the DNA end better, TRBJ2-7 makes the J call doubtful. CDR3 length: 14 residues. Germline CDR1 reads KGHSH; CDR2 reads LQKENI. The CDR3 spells CASSYRVLYNEQYF. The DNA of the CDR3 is TGTGCCAGCTCATATAGGGTTCTCTACAATGAGCAGTACTTC.

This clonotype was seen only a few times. The CDR3 DNA follows: TGTGCCAGCACTCCGGGGGGGCAATCCTATAATTCACCCCTCCACTTT. Its translation is CASTPGGQSYNSPLHF. The chain combines TRBV21-1 with TRBJ1-6. TRBV21-1 is noted as a pseudogene. The CDR3 spans 16 residues.

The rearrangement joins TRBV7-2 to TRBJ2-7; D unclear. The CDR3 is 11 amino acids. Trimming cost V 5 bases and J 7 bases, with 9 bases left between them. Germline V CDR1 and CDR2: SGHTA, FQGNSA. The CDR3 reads CASSVLEEQYF. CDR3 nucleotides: TGTGCCAGCAGCGTCCTGGAGGAGCAGTACTTC.

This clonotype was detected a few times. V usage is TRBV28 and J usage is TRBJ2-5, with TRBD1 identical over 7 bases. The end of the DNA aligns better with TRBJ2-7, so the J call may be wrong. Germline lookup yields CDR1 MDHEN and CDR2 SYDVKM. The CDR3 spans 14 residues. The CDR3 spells CASSVRTGLYEQYF. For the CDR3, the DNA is TGTGCCAGCAGTGTACGGACAGGTTTGTACGAGCAGTACTTC.

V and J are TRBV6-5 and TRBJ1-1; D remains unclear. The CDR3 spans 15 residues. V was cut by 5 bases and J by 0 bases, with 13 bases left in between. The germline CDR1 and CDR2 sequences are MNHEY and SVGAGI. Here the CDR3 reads CASSPRTIMNTEAFF. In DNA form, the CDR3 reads TGTGCCAGCAGTCCCAGGACGATCATGAACACTGAAGCTTTCTTT.

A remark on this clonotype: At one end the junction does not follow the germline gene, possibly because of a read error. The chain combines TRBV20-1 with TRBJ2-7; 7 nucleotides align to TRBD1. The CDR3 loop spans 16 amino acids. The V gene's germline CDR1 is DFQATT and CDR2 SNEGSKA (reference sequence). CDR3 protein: CNARVRKAGGDYEQYF. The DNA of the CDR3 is TGCAATGCTAGAGTCCGAAAGGCAGGGGGAGACTACGAGCAGTACTTC.

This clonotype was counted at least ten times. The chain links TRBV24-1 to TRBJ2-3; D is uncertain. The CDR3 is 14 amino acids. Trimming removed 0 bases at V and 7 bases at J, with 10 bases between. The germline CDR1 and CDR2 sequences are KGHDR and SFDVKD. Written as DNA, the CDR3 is TGTGCCACCAGTGATTTGGGAGTGAAGAATACGCAGTATTTT. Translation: CATSDLGVKNTQYF.

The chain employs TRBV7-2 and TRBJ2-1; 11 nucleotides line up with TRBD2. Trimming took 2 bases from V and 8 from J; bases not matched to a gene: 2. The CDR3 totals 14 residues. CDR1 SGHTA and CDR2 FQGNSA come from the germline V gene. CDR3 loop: CASSLLAGGDEQFF. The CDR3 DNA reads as TGTGCCAGCAGCTTACTAGCGGGAGGCGATGAGCAGTTCTTC.

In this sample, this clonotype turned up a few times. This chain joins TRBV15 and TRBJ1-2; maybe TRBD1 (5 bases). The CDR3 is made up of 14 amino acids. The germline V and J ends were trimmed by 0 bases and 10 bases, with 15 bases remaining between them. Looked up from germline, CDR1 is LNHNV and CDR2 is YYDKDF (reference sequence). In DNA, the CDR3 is TGTGCCACCAGCAGAGATCAAATCAGGGACGCCTACACCTTC. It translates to CATSRDQIRDAYTF.

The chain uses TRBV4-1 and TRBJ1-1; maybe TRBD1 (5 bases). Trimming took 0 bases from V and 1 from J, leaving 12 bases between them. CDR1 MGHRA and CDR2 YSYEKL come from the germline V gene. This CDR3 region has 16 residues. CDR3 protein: CASSQDGGNENTEAFF. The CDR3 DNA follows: TGCGCCAGCAGCCAAGATGGGGGTAACGAGAACACTGAAGCTTTCTTT.

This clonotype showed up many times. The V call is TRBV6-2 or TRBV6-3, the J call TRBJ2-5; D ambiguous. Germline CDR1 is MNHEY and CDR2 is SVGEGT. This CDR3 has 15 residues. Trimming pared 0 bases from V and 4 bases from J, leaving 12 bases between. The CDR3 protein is CASSYSGQATETQYF. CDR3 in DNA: TGTGCCAGCAGTTACTCGGGTCAAGCCACAGAGACCCAGTACTTC.

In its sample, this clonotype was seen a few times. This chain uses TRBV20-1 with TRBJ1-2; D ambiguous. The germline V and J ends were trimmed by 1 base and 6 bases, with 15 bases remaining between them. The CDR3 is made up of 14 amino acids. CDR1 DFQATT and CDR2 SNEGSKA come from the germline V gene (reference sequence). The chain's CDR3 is CSARGARMADGYTF. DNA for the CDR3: TGCAGTGCTAGAGGGGCTCGAATGGCCGATGGCTACACCTTC.

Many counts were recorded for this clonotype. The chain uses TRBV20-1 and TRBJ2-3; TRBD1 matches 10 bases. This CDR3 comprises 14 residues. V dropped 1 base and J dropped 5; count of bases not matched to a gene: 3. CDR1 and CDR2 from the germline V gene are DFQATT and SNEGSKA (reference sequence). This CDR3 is CSARGQGAGDTQYF. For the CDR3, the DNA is TGCAGTGCTAGAGGACAGGGGGCTGGAGATACGCAGTATTTT.

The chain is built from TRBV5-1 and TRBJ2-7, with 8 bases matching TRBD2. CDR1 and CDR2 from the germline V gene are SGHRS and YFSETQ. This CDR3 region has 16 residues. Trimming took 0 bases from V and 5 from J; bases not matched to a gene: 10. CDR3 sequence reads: CASSLVPSGRLDEQYF. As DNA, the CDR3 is TGCGCCAGCAGCTTGGTGCCTAGCGGGCGATTGGACGAGCAGTACTTC.

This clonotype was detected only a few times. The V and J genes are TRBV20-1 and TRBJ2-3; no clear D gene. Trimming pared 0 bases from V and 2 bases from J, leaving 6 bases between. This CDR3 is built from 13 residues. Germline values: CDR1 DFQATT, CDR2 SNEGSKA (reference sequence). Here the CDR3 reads CSARDTNTDTQYF. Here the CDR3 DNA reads TGCAGTGCTAGAGACACGAACACAGATACGCAGTATTTT.

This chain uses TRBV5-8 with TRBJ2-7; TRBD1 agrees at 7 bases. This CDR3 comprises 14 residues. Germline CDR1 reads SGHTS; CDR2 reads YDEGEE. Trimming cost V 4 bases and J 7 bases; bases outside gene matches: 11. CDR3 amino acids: CASSPTGNGLEQYF. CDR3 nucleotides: TGTGCCAGCAGCCCGACAGGGAATGGTTTGGAGCAGTACTTC.

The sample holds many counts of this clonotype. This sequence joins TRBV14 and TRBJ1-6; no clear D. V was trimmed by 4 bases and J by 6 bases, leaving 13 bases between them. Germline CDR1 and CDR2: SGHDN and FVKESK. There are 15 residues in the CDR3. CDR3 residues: CASSLLPGSNSPLHF. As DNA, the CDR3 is TGTGCCAGCAGCCTTTTACCCGGATCTAATTCACCCCTCCACTTT.

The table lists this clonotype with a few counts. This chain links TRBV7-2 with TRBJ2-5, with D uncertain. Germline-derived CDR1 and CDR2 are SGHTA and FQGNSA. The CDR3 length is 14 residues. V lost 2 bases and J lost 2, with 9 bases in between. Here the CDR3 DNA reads TGTGCCAGCAGCTTACTGGCATCACAAGAGACCCAGTACTTC. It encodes CASSLLASQETQYF.

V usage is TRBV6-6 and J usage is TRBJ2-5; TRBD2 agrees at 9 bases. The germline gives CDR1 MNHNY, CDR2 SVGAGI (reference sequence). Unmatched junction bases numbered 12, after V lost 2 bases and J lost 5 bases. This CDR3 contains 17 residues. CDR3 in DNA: TGTGCCAGCAGTTACCTCTCGTGGGTAGCGGGGGTGGAGACCCAGTACTTC. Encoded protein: CASSYLSWVAGVETQYF.

CDR3 in amino acids: CASSYPDSEAFF. The CDR3 bases are TGTGCCAGCAGTTACCCCGATTCTGAAGCTTTCTTT. This rearrangement joins TRBV6-5 to TRBJ1-1; D unresolved. The CDR3 length is 12 residues. Trimming took 2 bases from V and 6 from J, leaving 7 bases between them. Germline V gene sequence: CDR1 MNHEY, CDR2 SVGAGI.

The CDR3 sequence is CAIRSRYNEQFF. CDR3 coding DNA: TGTGCCATTCGGAGTCGGTACAATGAGCAGTTCTTC. The chain uses TRBV7-9 and TRBJ2-1, with unresolved D. This CDR3 is 12 amino acids long. With 10 bases removed from V and 4 bases from J, the gap between germline ends came to 11 bases. The germline V gene encodes CDR1 SEHNR and CDR2 FQNEAQ (reference sequence).

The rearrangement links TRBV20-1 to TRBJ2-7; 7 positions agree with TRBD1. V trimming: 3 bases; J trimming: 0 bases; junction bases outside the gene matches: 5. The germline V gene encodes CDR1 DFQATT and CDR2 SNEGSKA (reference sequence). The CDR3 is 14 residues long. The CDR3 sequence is CSARTGTASYEQYF. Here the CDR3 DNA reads TGCAGTGCTAGGACGGGGACAGCCTCCTACGAGCAGTACTTC.

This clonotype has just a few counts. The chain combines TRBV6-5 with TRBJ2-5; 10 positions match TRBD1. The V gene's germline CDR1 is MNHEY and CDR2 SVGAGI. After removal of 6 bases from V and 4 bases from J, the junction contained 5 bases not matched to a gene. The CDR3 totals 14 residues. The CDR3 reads CASSRDRGRETQYF. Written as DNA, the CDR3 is TGTGCCAGCAGCCGTGACAGGGGGCGAGAGACCCAGTACTTC.

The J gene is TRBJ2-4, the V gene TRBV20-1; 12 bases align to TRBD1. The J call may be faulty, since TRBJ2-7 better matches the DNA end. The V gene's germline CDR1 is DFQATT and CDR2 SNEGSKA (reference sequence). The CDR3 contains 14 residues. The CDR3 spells CSARAGTGGVEQYF. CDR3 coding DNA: TGCAGTGCTAGAGCCGGGACAGGGGGCGTCGAGCAGTACTTC.

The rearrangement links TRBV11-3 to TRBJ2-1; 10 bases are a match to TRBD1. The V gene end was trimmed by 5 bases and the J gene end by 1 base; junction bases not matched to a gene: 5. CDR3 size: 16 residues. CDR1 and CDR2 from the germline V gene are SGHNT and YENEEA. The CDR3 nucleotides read TGTGCCAGCAGCCCACGACAGGGGGCTTCCTACAATGAGCAGTTCTTC. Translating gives CASSPRQGASYNEQFF.

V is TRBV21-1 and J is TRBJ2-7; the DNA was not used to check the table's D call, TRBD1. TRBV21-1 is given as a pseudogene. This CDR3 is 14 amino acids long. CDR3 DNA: TGTGCCACTCTCCTGGGGCAGGGCTCCTACGAGCAGTACTTC. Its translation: CATLLGQGSYEQYF.

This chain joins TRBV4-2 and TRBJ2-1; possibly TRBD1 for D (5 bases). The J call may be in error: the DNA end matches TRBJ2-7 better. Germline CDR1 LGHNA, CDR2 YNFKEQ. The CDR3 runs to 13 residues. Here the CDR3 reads CASSQGTQDEQYF. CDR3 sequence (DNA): TGTGCCAGCAGCCAAGGGACACAGGATGAGCAGTACTTC.

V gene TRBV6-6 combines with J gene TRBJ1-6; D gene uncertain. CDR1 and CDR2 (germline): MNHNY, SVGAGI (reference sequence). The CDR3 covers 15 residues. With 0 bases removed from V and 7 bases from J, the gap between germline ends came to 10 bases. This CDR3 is CASSYSAQANSPLHF. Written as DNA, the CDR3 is TGTGCCAGCAGTTACTCGGCTCAGGCCAATTCACCCCTCCACTTT.

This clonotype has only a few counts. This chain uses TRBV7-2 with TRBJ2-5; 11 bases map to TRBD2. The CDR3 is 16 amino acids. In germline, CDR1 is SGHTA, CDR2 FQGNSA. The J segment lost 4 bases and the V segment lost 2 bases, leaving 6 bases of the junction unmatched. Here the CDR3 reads CASSLSSGRVRETQYF. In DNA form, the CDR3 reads TGTGCCAGCAGCTTAAGTAGCGGGAGGGTGCGAGAGACCCAGTACTTC.